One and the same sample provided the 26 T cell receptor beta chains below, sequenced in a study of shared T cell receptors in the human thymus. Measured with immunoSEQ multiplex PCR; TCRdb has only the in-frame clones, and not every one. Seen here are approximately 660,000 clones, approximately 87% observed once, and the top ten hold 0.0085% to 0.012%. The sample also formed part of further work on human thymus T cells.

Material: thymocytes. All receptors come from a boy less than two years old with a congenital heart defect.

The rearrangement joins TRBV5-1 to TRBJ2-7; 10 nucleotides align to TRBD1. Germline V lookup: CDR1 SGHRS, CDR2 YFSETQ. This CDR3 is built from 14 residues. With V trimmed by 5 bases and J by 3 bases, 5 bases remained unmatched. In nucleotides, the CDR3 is TGCGCCAGCAGGGCAGGGACAGGGGACTACGAGCAGTACTTC. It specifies CASRAGTGDYEQYF. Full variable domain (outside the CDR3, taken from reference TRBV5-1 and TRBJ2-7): KAGVTQTPRYLIKTRGQQVTLSCSPISGHRSVSWYQQTPGQGLQFLFEYFSETQRNKGNFPGRFSGRQFSNSRSEMNVSTLELGDSALYLCASRAGTGDYEQYFGPGTRLTVT.

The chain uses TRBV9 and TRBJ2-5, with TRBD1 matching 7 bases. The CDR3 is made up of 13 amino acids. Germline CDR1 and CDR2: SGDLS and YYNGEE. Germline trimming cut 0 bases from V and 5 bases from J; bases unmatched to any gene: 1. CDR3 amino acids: CASSVARGETQYF. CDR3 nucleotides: TGTGCCAGCAGCGTAGCCAGGGGGGAGACCCAGTACTTC.

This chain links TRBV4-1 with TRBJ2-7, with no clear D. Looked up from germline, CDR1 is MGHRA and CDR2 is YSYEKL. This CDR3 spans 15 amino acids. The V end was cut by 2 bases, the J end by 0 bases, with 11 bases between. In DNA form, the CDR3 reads TGCGCCAGCAGCCAACCTTACCCCAGCTCCTACGAGCAGTACTTC. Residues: CASSQPYPSSYEQYF.

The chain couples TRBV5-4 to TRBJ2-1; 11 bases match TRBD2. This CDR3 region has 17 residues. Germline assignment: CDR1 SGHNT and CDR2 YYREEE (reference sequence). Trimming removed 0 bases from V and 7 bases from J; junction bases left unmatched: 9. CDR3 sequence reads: CASSLVLAGASGNEQFF. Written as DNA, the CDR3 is TGTGCCAGCAGCTTGGTACTAGCGGGAGCCTCCGGGAATGAGCAGTTCTTC.

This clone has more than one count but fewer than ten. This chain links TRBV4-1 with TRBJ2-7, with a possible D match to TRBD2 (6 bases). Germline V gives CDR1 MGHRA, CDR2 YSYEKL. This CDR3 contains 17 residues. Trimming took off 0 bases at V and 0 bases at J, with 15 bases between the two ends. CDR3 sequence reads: CASSQDHSGYSSYEQYF. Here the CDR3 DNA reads TGCGCCAGCAGCCAAGATCATAGCGGCTACAGCTCCTACGAGCAGTACTTC.

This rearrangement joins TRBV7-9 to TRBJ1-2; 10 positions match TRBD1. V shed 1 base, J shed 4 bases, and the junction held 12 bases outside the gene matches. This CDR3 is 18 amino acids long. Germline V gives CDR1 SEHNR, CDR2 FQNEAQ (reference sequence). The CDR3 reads CASSLGPHDRGQGYGYTF. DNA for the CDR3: TGTGCCAGCAGCTTAGGCCCCCATGACAGGGGGCAAGGCTATGGCTACACCTTC.

The chain's CDR3 is CASQGVTDTQYF. The CDR3 bases are TGTGCCAGCCAGGGGGTGACAGATACGCAGTATTTT. The chain is built from TRBV11-2 and TRBJ2-3; 7 nucleotides align to TRBD1. After removal of 8 bases from V and 3 bases from J, the junction contained 2 bases not matched to a gene. The CDR3 sequence is 12 residues long. Germline V gene lookup returns CDR1 SGHAT and CDR2 FQNNGV.

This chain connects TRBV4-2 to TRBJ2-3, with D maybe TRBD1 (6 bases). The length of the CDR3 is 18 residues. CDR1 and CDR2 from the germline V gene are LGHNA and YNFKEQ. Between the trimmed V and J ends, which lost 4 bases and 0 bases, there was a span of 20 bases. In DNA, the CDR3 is TGTGCCAGCAGCCCCTGCACAGCAGACAGGAAAAGCACAGATACGCAGTATTTT. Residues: CASSPCTADRKSTDTQYF.

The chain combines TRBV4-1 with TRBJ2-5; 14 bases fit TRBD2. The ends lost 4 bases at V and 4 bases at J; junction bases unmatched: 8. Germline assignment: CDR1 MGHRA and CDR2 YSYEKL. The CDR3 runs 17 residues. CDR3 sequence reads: CASSPGLAGAQRETQYF. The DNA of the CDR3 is TGCGCCAGCAGCCCGGGACTAGCGGGAGCTCAACGAGAGACCCAGTACTTC.

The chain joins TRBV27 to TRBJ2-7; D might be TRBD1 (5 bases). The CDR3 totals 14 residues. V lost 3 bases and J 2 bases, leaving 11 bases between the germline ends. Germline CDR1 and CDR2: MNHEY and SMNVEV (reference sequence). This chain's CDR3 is CASSFRQPPYEQYF. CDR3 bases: TGTGCCAGCAGTTTCCGACAGCCCCCCTACGAGCAGTACTTC.

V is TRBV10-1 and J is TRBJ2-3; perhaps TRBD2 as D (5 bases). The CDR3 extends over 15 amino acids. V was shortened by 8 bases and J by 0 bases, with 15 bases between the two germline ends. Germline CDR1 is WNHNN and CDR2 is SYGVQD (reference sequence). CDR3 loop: CASSREGSSTDTQYF. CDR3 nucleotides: TGCGCCAGCTCTCGGGAAGGGAGTAGCACAGATACGCAGTATTTT.

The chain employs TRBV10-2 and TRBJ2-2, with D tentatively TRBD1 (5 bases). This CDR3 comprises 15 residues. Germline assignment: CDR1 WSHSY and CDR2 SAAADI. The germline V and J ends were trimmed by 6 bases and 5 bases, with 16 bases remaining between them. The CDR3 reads CASSGRRAPTGELFF. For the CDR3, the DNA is TGCGCCAGCAGCGGGCGCAGGGCCCCGACCGGGGAGCTGTTTTTT.

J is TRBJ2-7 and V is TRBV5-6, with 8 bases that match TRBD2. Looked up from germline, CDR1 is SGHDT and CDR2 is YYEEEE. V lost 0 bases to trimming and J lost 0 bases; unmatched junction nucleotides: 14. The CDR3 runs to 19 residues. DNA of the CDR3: TGTGCCAGCAGCTTGGGCCATAGAGTACTAGCGGAATACTCCTACGAGCAGTACTTC. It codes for CASSLGHRVLAEYSYEQYF.

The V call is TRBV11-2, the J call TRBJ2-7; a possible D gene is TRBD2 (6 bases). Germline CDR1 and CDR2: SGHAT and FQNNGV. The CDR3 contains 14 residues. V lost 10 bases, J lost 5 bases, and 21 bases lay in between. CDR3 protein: CATWAGRVWDEQYF. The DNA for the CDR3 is TGTGCCACCTGGGCGGGAAGGGTTTGGGACGAGCAGTACTTC.

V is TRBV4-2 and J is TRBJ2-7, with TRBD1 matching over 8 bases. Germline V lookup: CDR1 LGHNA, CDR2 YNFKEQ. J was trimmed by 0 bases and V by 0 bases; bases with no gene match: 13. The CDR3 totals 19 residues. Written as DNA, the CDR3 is TGTGCCAGCAGCCAAGATCCGATACGGGACAGGTCTTACTCCTACGAGCAGTACTTC. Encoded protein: CASSQDPIRDRSYSYEQYF.

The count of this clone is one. CDR3 loop: CASSFRSSGEQYF. The CDR3, as DNA: TGTGCCAGCAGCTTCCGGTCCTCAGGCGAGCAGTACTTC. J is TRBJ2-7 and V is TRBV7-6; D remains unclear. The CDR3 is 13 residues long. V dropped 3 bases and J dropped 6 bases, with 12 bases sitting between them. CDR1 is SGHVS, CDR2 FNYEAQ, per germline.

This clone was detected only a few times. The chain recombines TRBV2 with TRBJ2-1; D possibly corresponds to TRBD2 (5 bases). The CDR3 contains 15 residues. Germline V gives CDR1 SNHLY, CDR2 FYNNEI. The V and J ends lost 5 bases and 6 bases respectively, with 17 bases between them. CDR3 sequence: CASSPSLPPANEQFF. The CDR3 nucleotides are TGTGCCAGCAGTCCTAGCTTACCCCCTGCCAATGAGCAGTTCTTC.

In DNA form, the CDR3 reads TGTGCCAGCAGCTTTGGTTGCTCCAGCCCCAGGACTGGAAACACCATATATTTT. Amino acids: CASSFGCSSPRTGNTIYF. The J gene is TRBJ1-3, the V gene TRBV5-6; the D is unclear. From germline, CDR1 is SGHDT and CDR2 YYEEEE. Trimming cost V 2 bases and J 2 bases, with 20 bases left between them. The CDR3 totals 18 residues.

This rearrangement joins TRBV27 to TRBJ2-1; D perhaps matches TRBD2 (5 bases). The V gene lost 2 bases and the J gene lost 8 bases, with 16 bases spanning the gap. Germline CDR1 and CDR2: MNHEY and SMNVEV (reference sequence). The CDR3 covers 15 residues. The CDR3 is CASSLVVKWRHEQFF. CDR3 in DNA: TGTGCCAGCAGTTTAGTCGTTAAATGGAGGCATGAGCAGTTCTTC.

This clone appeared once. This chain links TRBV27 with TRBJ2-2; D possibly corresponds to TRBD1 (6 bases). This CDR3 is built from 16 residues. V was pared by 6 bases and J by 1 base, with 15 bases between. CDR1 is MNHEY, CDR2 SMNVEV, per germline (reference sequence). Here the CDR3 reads CASRGAGGRNTGELFF. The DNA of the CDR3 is TGTGCCAGCAGGGGGGCGGGCGGCAGGAACACCGGGGAGCTGTTTTTT.

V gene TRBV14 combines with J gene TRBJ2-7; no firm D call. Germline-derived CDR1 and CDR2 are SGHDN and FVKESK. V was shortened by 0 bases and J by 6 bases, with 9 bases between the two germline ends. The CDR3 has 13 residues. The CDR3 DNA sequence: TGTGCCAGCAGCCAAGACAGGATGGGCGAGCAGTACTTC. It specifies CASSQDRMGEQYF.

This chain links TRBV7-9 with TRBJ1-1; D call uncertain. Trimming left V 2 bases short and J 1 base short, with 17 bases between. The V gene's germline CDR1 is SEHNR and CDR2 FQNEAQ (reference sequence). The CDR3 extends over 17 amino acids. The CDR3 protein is CASSLQARRTENTEAFF. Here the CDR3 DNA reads TGTGCCAGCAGCTTACAAGCCAGAAGAACAGAGAACACTGAAGCTTTCTTT.

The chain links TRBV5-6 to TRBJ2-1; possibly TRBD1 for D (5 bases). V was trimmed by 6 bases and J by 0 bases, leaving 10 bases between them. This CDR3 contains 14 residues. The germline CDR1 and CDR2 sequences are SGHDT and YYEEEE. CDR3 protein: CASNQGSSYNEQFF. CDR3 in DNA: TGTGCCAGCAACCAGGGATCCTCCTACAATGAGCAGTTCTTC.

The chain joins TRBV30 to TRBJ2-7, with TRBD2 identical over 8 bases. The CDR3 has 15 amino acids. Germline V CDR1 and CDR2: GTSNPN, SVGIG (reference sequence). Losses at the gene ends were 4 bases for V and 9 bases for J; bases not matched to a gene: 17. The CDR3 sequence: CAWIPVTSATEGQYF. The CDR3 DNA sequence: TGTGCCTGGATCCCGGTGACTAGCGCAACGGAAGGGCAGTACTTC.

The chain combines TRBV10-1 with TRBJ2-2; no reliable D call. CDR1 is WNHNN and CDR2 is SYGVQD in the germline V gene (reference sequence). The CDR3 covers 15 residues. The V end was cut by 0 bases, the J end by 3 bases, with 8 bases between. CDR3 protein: CASSESALDTGELFF. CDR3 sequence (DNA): TGCGCCAGCAGTGAGTCAGCCTTGGACACCGGGGAGCTGTTTTTT.

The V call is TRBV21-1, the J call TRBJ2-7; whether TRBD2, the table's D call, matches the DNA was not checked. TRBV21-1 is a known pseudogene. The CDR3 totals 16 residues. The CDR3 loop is CASSKVLAEPFYEQYF. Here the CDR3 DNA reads TGTGCCAGCAGCAAAGTACTAGCGGAGCCTTTCTACGAGCAGTACTTC.